The 10 T cell receptor beta chains listed next were all sequenced from one sample in a study of T cell responses to AZD1222 COVID-19 vaccine (dated by TCRdb to the early 2020s). Receptor libraries were prepared by the immunoSEQ multiplex PCR assay. TCRdb took over this immuneACCESS table, retaining in-frame rearrangements with V and J assigned. Such tables are incomplete; in checked studies, under half of the missing clones stem from an unresolved V gene, and the remainder is unexplained. Counted in this sample were approximately 80,000 clones; 80% of them appeared once. The top ten constitute 20% to 25% of the sample. Reading the label with the study, this specimen's time point is: baseline before first vaccination. The source material was peripheral blood, sampled on day 0 of AZD1222 vaccination. These receptors originate from an adult in good health.

The sample holds a few counts of this clone. The chain's CDR3 is CASGQGYQPQHF. The CDR3 DNA reads TGTGCCAGTGGACAGGGGTATCAGCCCCAGCATTTT. The genes are TRBV19 and TRBJ1-5, with TRBD1 matching 9 bases. This CDR3 region has 12 residues. V lost 8 bases to trimming and J lost 5 bases; unmatched junction nucleotides: 1. The germline gives CDR1 LNHDA, CDR2 SQIVND (reference sequence). The full variable domain, completed using reference TRBV19 and TRBJ1-5, is DGGITQSPKYLFRKEGQNVTLSCEQNLNHDAMYWYRQDPGQGLRLIYYSQIVNDFQKGDIAEGYSVSREKKESFPLTVTSAQKNPTAFYLCASGQGYQPQHFGDGTRLSIL.

The rearrangement links TRBV3-1 (or the pseudogene TRBV3-2) to TRBJ2-7; 8 bases map to TRBD2. J was trimmed by 9 bases and V by 3 bases; bases with no gene match: 10. CDR3 length: 14 residues. Germline CDR1 reads LGHDT; CDR2 reads YNNKEL (reference sequence). The CDR3, as DNA: TGTGCCAGCAGCCAGACTAGCGCCTCTTCAAGGCAGTACTTC. It is translated as CASSQTSASSRQYF.

V gene TRBV3-1 (or the pseudogene TRBV3-2) combines with J gene TRBJ1-6; D is uncertain. CDR1 and CDR2 from the germline V gene are LGHDT and YNNKEL (reference sequence). The CDR3 consists of 14 residues. Trimming left V 1 base short and J 13 bases short, with 14 bases between. CDR3 nucleotide sequence: TGTGCCAGCAGCCAAGGCCTACGCGGTCTGCCCCTCCACTTT. Protein product: CASSQGLRGLPLHF.

This clone has only one observation. This chain connects TRBV5-1 to TRBJ1-5, with D unresolved. Trimming stripped 4 bases from V and 4 bases from J, with 12 bases between. Germline V gives CDR1 SGHRS, CDR2 YFSETQ. The CDR3 contains 14 residues. The CDR3 protein is CASSPNDRNQPQHF. CDR3 DNA sequence: TGCGCCAGCAGCCCCAATGACCGGAATCAGCCCCAGCATTTT.

The chain recombines TRBV4-1 with TRBJ2-5; 8 bases are shared with TRBD2. This CDR3 spans 15 amino acids. V lost 0 bases and J lost 6; bases outside the gene matches: 6. The germline V gene encodes CDR1 MGHRA and CDR2 YSYEKL. CDR3 residues: CASSQEWTSLQTQYF. DNA of the CDR3: TGCGCCAGCAGCCAAGAGTGGACTAGCTTGCAGACCCAGTACTTC.

This clone was recorded once. This chain uses TRBV5-1 with TRBJ2-5; 9 positions match TRBD2. The length of the CDR3 is 15 residues. V gave up 4 bases and J gave up 9 bases; unmatched junction bases: 13. In germline, CDR1 is SGHRS, CDR2 YFSETQ. For the CDR3, the DNA is TGCGCCAGCAGCCCCGGTCAGATAGCGGGGGTGTCCCAGTACTTC. Translation gives CASSPGQIAGVSQYF.

The V gene is TRBV7-9, the J gene TRBJ2-2; D gene uncertain. Germline V CDR1 and CDR2: SEHNR, FQNEAQ (reference sequence). The CDR3 length is 12 residues. V lost 2 bases and J lost 8, with 6 bases in between. The CDR3 DNA is TGTGCCAGCAGCTTAATGTCGGGGGAGCTGTTTTTT. Translated: CASSLMSGELFF. Based on the CDR3 plus reference TRBV7-9 and TRBJ2-2, the full variable domain is DTGVSQNPRHKITKRGQNVTFRCDPISEHNRLYWYRQTLGQGPEFLTYFQNEAQLEKSRLLSDRFSAERPKGSFSTLEIQRTEQGDSAMYLCASSLMSGELFFGEGSRLTVL.

Turning to this clone: Other DNA sequences in the same sample also yield this CDR3. This rearrangement joins TRBV5-1 to TRBJ1-6, with TRBD1 as a possible D gene (6 bases). This CDR3 spans 15 amino acids. The germline V gene encodes CDR1 SGHRS and CDR2 YFSETQ. V was pared by 3 bases and J by 5 bases, with 12 bases between. The CDR3 DNA sequence: TGCGCCAGCAGCTCCGGACAGCGAAATAATTCACCCCTCCACTTT. It translates to CASSSGQRNNSPLHF. The complete variable domain, with remaining parts taken from reference TRBV5-1 and TRBJ1-6, reads KAGVTQTPRYLIKTRGQQVTLSCSPISGHRSVSWYQQTPGQGLQFLFEYFSETQRNKGNFPGRFSGRQFSNSRSEMNVSTLELGDSALYLCASSSGQRNNSPLHFGNGTRLTVT.

The V call is TRBV30, the J call TRBJ1-2; D gene unclear. Trimming stripped 8 bases from V and 2 bases from J, with 18 bases between. This CDR3 comprises 14 residues. The germline gives CDR1 GTSNPN, CDR2 SVGIG (reference sequence). CDR3 protein: CALGRPPGNYGYTF. CDR3 DNA sequence: TGTGCCCTCGGCCGGCCGCCGGGGAACTATGGCTACACCTTC.

V gene TRBV6-1 combines with J gene TRBJ1-6, with D uncertain. Trimming took off 5 bases at V and 7 bases at J, with 15 bases between the two ends. The CDR3 totals 15 residues. CDR1 is MNHNS and CDR2 is SASEGT in the germline V gene. CDR3 amino acids: CASSSIRSGNSPLHF. As DNA, the CDR3 is TGTGCCAGCAGTTCCATCAGGAGCGGAAATTCACCCCTCCACTTT.